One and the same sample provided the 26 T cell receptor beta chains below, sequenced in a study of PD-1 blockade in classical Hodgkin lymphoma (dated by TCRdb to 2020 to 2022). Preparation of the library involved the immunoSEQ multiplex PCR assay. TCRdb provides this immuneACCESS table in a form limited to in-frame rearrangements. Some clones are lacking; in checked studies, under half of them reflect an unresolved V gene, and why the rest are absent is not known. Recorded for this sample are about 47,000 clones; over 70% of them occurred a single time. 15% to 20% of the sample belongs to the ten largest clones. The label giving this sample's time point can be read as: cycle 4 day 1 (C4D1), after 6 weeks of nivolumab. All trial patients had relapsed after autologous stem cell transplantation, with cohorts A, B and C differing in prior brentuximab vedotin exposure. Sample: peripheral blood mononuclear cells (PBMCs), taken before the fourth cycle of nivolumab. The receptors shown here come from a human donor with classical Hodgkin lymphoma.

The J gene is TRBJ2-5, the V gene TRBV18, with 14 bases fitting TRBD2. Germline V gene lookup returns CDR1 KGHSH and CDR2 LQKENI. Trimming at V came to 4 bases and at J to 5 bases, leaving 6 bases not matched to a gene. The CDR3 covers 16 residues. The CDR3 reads CASSRGLAGGEETQYF. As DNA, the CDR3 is TGTGCCAGCTCACGCGGACTAGCGGGGGGAGAGGAGACCCAGTACTTC.

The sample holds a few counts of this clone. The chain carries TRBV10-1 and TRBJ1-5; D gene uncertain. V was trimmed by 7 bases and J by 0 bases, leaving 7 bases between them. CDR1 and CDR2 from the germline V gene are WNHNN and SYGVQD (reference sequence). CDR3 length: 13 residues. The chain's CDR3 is CASTLYSNQPQHF. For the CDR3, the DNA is TGCGCCAGCACCTTGTATAGCAATCAGCCCCAGCATTTT.

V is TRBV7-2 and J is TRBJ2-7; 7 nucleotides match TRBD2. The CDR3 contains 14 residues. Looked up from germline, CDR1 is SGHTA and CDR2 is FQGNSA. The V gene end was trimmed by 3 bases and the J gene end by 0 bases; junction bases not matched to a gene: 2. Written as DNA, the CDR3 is TGTGCCAGCAGCTTCCGGGGGGACTCCTACGAGCAGTACTTC. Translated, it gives CASSFRGDSYEQYF. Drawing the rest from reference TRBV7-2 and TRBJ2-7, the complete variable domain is GAGVSQSPSNKVTEKGKDVELRCDPISGHTALYWYRQSLGQGLEFLIYFQGNSAPDKSGLPSDRFSAERTGGSVSTLTIQRTQQEDSAVYLCASSFRGDSYEQYFGPGTRLTVT.

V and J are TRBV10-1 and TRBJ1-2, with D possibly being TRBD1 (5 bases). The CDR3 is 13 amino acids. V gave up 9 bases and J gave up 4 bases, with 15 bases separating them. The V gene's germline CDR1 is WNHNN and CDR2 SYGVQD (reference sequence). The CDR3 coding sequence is TGCGCCAGTGACCCGGGGCAGAGCTATGGCTACACCTTC. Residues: CASDPGQSYGYTF.

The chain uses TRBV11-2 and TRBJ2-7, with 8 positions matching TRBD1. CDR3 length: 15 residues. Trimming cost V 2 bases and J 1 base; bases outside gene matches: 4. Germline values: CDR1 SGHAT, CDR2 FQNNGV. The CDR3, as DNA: TGTGCCAGCAGCTTAAGAACAGGGGGATCCTACGAGCAGTACTTC. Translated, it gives CASSLRTGGSYEQYF.

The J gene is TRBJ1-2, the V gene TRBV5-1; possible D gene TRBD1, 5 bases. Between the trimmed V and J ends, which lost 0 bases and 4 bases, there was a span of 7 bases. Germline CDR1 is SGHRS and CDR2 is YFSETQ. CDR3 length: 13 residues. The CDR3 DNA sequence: TGCGCCAGCAGCTTGGGGGACGGCTATGGCTACACCTTC. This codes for CASSLGDGYGYTF.

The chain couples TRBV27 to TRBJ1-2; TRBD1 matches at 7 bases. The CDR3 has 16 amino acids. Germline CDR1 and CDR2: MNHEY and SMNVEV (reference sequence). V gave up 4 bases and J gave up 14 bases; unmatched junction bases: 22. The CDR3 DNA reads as TGTGCCAGCAGTTCGCGGATTGTGGAGTCCGGGACAGTAAGAACCTTC. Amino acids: CASSSRIVESGTVRTF.

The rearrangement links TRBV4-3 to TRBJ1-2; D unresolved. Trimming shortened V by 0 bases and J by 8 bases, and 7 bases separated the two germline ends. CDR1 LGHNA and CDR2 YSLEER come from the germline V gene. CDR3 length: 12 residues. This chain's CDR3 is CASSQDGLGYTF. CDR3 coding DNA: TGCGCCAGCAGCCAAGATGGGCTGGGCTACACCTTC.

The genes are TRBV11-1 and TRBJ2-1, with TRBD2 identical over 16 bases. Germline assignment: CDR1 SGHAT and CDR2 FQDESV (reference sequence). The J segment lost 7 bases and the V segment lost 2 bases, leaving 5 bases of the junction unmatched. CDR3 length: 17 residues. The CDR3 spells CASSLPGTSGGVNEQFF. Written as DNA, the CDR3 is TGTGCCAGCAGCTTACCCGGGACTAGCGGGGGGGTGAATGAGCAGTTCTTC.

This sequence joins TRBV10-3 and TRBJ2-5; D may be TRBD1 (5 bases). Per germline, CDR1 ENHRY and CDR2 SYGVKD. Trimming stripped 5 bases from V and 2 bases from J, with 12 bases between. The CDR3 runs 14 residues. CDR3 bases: TGTGCCATCAGTTCGATGGGGCGACAAGAGACCCAGTACTTC. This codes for CAISSMGRQETQYF.

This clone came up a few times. This CDR3 reads CAWTIVGPPETDTQYF. The CDR3 DNA follows: TGTGCCTGGACCATAGTGGGCCCCCCTGAAACAGATACGCAGTATTTT. The chain couples TRBV30 to TRBJ2-3; D is uncertain. V was shortened by 4 bases and J by 3 bases, with 20 bases between the two germline ends. This CDR3 has 16 amino acids. Germline CDR1 GTSNPN, CDR2 SVGIG (reference sequence).

The CDR3 nucleotides are TGTGCCACCAGCAGAGATTACGCGGGCACTGAAGCTTTCTTT. Its translation: CATSRDYAGTEAFF. This chain connects TRBV15 to TRBJ1-1; D is undetermined. The ends were cut back, 0 bases at V and 4 bases at J, with 9 bases in the middle. The germline gives CDR1 LNHNV, CDR2 YYDKDF (reference sequence). The CDR3 sequence is 14 residues long.

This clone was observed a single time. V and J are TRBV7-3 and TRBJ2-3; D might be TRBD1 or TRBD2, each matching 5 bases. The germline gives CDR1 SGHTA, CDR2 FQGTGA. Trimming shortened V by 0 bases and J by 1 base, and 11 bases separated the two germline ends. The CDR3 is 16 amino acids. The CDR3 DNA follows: TGTGCCAGCAGCTTAACCGGGACCGCGGGCACAGATACGCAGTATTTT. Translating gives CASSLTGTAGTDTQYF.

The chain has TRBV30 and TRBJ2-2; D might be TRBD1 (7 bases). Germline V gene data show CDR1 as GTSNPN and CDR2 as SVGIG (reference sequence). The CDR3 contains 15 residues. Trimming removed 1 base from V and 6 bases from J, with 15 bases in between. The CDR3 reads CAWSALGRGAGELFF. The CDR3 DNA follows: TGTGCCTGGAGTGCTCTGGGCAGGGGGGCCGGGGAGCTGTTTTTT.

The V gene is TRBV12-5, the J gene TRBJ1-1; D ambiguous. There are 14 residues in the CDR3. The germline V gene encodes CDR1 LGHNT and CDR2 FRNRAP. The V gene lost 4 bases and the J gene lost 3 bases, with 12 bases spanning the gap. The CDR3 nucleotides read TGTGCTAGTGGTTCGTTCCCGGCGGACACTGAAGCTTTCTTT. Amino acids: CASGSFPADTEAFF.

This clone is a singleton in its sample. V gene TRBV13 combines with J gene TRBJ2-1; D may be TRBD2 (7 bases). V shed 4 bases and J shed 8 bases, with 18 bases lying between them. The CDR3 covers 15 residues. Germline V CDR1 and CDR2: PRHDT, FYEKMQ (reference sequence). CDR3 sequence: CASSSPILGGDEQFF. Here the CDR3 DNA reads TGTGCCAGCAGCTCTCCAATTCTAGGGGGGGATGAGCAGTTCTTC. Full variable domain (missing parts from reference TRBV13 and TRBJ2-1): AAGVIQSPRHLIKEKRETATLKCYPIPRHDTVYWYQQGPGQDPQFLISFYEKMQSDKGSIPDRFSAQQFSDYHSELNMSSLELGDSALYFCASSSPILGGDEQFFGPGTRLTVL.

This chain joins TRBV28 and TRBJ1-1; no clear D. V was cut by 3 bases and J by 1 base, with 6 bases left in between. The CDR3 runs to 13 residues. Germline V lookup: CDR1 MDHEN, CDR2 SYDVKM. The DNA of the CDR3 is TGTGCCAGCAGTTTTAATAGGAACACTGAAGCTTTCTTT. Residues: CASSFNRNTEAFF.

CDR3 nucleotides: TGTGCCTGGAGTCGAGGCGGGGGCCCCGCCTACGAGCAGTACTTC. Amino acid sequence: CAWSRGGGPAYEQYF. The chain is built from TRBV30 and TRBJ2-7; D might be TRBD2 (7 bases). Germline CDR1 reads GTSNPN; CDR2 reads SVGIG (reference sequence). The length of the CDR3 is 15 residues. Trimming removed 2 bases from V and 2 bases from J, with 16 bases in between.

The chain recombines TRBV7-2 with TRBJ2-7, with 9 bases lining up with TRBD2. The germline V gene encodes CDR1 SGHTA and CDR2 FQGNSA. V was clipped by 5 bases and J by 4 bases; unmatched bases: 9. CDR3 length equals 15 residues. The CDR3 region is CASSTPGAGGYEQYF. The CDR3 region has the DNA TGTGCCAGCAGCACCCCCGGAGCGGGGGGTTACGAGCAGTACTTC.

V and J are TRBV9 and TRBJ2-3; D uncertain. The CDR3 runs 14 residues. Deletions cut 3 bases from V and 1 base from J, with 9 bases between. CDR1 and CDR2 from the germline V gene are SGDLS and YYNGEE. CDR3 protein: CASSGNYGTDTQYF. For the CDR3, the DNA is TGTGCCAGCAGCGGAAATTACGGCACAGATACGCAGTATTTT.

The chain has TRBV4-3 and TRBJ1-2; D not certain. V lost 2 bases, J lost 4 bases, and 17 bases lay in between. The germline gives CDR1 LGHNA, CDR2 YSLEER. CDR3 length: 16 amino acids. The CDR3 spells CASSQFPPAAGYGYTF. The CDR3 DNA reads TGCGCCAGCAGCCAATTTCCCCCTGCGGCGGGCTATGGCTACACCTTC.

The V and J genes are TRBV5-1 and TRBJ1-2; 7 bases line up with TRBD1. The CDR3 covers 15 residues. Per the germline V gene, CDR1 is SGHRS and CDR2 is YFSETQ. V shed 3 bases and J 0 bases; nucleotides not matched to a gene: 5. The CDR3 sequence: CASSWGQSANYGYTF. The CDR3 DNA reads TGCGCCAGCAGCTGGGGACAGTCAGCTAACTATGGCTACACCTTC. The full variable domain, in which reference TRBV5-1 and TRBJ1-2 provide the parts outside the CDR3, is KAGVTQTPRYLIKTRGQQVTLSCSPISGHRSVSWYQQTPGQGLQFLFEYFSETQRNKGNFPGRFSGRQFSNSRSEMNVSTLELGDSALYLCASSWGQSANYGYTFGSGTRLTVV.

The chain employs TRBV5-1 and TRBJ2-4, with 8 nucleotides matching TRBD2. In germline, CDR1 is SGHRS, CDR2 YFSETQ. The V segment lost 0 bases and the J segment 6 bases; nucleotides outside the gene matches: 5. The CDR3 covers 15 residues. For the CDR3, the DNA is TGCGCCAGCAGCTTGGATCCGGGAGGGGTAAACATTCAGTACTTC. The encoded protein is CASSLDPGGVNIQYF. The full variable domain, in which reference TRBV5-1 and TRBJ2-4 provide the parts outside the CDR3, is KAGVTQTPRYLIKTRGQQVTLSCSPISGHRSVSWYQQTPGQGLQFLFEYFSETQRNKGNFPGRFSGRQFSNSRSEMNVSTLELGDSALYLCASSLDPGGVNIQYFGAGTRLSVL.

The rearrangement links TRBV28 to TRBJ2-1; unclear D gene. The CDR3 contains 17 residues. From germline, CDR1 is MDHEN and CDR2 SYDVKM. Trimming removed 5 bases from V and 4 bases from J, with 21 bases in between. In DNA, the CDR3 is TGTGCCAGCAGTCAACGCCGATGGGTTTCGGGTTACAATGAGCAGTTCTTC. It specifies CASSQRRWVSGYNEQFF. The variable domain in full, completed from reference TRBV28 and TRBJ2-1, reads DVKVTQSSRYLVKRTGEKVFLECVQDMDHENMFWYRQDPGLGLRLIYFSYDVKMKEKGDIPEGYSVSREKKERFSLILESASTNQTSMYLCASSQRRWVSGYNEQFFGPGTRLTVL.

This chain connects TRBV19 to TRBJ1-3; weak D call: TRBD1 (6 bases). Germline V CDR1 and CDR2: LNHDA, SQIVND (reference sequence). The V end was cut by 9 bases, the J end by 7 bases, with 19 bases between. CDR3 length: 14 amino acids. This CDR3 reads CASSQDRSRNTIYF. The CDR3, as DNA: TGTGCCAGCTCCCAAGACAGGTCCCGGAACACCATATATTTT.

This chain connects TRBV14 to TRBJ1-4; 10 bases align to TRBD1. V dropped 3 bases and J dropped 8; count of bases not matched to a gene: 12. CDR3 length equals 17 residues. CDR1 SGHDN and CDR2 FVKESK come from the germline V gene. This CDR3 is CASSHRQGAKTNEKLFF. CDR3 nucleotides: TGTGCCAGCAGCCACCGACAGGGGGCAAAGACCAACGAAAAACTGTTTTTT.